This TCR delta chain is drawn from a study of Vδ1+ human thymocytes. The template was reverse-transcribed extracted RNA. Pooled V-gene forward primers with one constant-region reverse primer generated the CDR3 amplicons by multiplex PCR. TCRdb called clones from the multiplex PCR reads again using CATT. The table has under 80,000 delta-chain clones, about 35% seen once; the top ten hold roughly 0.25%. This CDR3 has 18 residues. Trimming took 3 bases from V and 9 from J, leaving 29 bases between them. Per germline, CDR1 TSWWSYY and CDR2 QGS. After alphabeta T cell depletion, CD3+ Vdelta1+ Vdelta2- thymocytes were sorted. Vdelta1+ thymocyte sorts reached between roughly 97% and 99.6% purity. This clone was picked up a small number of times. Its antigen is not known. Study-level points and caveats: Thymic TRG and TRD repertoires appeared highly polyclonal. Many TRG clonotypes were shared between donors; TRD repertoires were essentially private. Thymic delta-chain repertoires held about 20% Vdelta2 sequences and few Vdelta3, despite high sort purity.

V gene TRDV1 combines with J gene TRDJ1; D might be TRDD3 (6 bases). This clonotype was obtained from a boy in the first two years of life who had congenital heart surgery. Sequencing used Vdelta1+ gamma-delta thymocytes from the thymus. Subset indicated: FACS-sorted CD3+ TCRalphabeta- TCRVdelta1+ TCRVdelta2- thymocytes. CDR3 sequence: CALGELSPPWGSSWELIF. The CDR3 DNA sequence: TGTGCTCTTGGGGAGCTTTCCCCTCCCTGGGGATCATCTTGGGAACTCATCTTT.